This T cell receptor (beta chain) came from a study of blood T cell repertoires in COVID-19. On the study more broadly: Sites in the United States, Italy and Spain provided acute and convalescent COVID-19 samples.

The data were produced by immunoSEQ multiplex PCR, yet TCRdb's version contains in-frame clones alone and is incomplete. The sample has about 300,000 clones, about nine tenths seen once; the top ten hold 10%. Each participant's cohort was designated according to participant-reported clinical history. Before being deemed recovered, Cohort 3 donors had two negative PCRs, clearance, or symptom resolution. Germline V lookup: CDR1 SEHNR, CDR2 FQNEAQ (reference sequence). There are 15 residues in the CDR3. V gave up 4 bases and J gave up 5 bases; unmatched junction bases: 9. The sequenced material came from PBMCs or T cells enriched from blood (not recorded which). J is TRBJ2-7 and V is TRBV7-9; 9 bases are shared with TRBD1. The clonotype comes from a woman aged 18-29 years who had recovered from COVID-19. The CDR3 reads CASSSPGQGINEQYF. CDR3 sequence (DNA): TGTGCCAGCAGCTCTCCGGGACAGGGAATCAACGAGCAGTACTTC.